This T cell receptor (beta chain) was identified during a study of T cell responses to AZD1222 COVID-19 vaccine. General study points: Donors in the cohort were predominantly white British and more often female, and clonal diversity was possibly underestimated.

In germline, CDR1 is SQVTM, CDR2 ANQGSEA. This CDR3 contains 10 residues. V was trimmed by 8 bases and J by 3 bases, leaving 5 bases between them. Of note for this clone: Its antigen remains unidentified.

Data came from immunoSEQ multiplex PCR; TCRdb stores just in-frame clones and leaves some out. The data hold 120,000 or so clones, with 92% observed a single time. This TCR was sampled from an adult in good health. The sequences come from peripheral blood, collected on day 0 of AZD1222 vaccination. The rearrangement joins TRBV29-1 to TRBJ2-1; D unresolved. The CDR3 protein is CSCHYNEQFF. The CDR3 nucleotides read TGCAGCTGCCACTACAATGAGCAGTTCTTC.